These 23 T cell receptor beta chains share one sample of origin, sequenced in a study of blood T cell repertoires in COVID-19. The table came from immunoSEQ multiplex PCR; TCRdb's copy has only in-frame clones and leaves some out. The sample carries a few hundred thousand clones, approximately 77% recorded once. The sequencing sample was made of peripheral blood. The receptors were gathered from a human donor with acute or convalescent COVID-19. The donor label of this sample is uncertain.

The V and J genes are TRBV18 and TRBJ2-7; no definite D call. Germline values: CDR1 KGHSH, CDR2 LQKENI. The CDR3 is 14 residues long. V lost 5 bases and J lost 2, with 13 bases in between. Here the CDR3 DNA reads TGTGCCAGCTCAGCCGCGGCGCAGACCTACGAGCAGTACTTC. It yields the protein CASSAAAQTYEQYF.

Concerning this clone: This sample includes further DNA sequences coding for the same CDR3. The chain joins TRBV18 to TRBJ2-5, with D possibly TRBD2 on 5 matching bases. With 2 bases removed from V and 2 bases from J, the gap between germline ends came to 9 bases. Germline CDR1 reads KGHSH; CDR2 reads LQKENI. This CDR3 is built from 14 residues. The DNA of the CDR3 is TGTGCCAGCTCACCAGGACTGGGGCAAGAGACCCAGTACTTC. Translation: CASSPGLGQETQYF. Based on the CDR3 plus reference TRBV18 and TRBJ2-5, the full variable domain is NAGVMQNPRHLVRRRGQEARLRCSPMKGHSHVYWYRQLPEEGLKFMVYLQKENIIDESGMPKERFSAEFPKEGPSILRIQQVVRGDSAAYFCASSPGLGQETQYFGPGTRLLVL.

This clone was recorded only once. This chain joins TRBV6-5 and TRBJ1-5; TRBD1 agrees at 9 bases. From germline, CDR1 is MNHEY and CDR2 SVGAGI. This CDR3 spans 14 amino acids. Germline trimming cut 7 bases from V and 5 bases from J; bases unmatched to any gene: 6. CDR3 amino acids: CASNPGQGHQPQHF. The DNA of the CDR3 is TGTGCCAGCAACCCGGGACAGGGCCATCAGCCCCAGCATTTT.

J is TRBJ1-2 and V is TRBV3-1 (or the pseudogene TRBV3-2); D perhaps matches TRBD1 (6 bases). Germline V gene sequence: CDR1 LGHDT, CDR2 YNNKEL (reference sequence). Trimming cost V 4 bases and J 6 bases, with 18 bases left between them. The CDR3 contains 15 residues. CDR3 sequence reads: CASSRGVSGGHGYTF. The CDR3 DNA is TGTGCCAGCAGCCGTGGAGTATCGGGGGGGCATGGCTACACCTTC.

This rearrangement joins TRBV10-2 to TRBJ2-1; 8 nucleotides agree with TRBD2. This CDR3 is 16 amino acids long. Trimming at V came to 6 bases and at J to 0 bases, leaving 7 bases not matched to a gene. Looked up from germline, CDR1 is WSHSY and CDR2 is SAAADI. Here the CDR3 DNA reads TGCGCCAGCAGCTCCCCTCGGGGGGGCTCCTACAATGAGCAGTTCTTC. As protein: CASSSPRGGSYNEQFF.

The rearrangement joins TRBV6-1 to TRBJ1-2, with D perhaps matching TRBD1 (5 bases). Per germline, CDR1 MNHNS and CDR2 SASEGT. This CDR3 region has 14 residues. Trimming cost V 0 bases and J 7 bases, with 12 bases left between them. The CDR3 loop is CASSEAGRGSGYTF. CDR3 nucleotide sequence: TGTGCCAGCAGTGAAGCCGGAAGGGGATCTGGCTACACCTTC.

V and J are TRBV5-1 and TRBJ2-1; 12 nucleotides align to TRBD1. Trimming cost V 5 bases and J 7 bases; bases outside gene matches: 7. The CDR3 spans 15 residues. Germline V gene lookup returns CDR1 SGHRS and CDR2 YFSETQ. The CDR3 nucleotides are TGCGCCAGCAGGCTGGGACAGGGGGCGGGTAATGAGCAGTTCTTC. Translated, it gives CASRLGQGAGNEQFF.

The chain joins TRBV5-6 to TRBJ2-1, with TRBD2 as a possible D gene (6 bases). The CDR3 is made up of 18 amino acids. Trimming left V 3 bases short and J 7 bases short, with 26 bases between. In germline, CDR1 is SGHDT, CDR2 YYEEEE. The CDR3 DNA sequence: TGTGCCAGCAGCTACCTTCGTTCTTCGGGGGAGAGGAGGAATGAGCAGTTCTTC. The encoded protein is CASSYLRSSGERRNEQFF.

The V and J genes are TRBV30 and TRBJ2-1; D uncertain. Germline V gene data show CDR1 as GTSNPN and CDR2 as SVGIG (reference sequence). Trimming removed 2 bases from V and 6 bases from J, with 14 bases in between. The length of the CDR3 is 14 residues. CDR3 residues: CAWSIAELFNEQFF. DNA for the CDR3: TGTGCCTGGAGTATAGCAGAGTTGTTCAATGAGCAGTTCTTC.

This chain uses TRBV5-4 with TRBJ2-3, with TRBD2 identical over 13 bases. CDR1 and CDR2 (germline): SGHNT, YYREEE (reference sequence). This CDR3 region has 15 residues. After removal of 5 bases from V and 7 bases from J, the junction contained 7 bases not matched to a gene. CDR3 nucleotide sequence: TGTGCCAGCAGTTCGGGACTAGCGGGGACGTATACGCAGTATTTT. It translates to CASSSGLAGTYTQYF.

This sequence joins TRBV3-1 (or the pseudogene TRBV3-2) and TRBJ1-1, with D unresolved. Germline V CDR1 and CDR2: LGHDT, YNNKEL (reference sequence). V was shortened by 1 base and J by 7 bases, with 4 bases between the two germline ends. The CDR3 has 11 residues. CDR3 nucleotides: TGTGCCAGCAGCCAAGGTAGTGAAGCTTTCTTT. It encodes CASSQGSEAFF.

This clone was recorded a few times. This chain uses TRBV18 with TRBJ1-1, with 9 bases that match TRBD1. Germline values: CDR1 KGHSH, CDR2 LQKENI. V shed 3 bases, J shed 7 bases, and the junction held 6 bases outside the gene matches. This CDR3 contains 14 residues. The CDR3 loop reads CASSPDRGGFEAFF. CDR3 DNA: TGTGCCAGCTCACCGGACAGGGGTGGATTTGAAGCTTTCTTT.

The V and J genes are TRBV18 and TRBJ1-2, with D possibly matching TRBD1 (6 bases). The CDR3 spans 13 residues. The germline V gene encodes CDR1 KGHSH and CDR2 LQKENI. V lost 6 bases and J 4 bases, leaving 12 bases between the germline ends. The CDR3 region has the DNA TGTGCCAGCTCCCAACAGGGCGGCTATGGCTACACCTTC. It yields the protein CASSQQGGYGYTF.

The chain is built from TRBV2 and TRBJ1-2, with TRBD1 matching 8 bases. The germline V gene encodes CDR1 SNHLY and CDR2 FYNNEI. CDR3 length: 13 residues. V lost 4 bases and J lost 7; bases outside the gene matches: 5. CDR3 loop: CASSGTGNGGYTF. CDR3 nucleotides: TGTGCCAGCAGTGGGACAGGGAATGGTGGCTACACCTTC. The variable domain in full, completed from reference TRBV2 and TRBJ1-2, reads EPEVTQTPSHQVTQMGQEVILRCVPISNHLYFYWYRQILGQKVEFLVSFYNNEISEKSEIFDDQFSVERPDGSNFTLKIRSTKLEDSAMYFCASSGTGNGGYTFGSGTRLTVV.

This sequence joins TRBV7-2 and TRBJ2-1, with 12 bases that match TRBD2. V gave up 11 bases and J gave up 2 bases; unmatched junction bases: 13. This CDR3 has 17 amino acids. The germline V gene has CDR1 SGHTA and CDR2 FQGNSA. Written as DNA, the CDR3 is TGTGCCTTGGAGGGTACTAGCGGGAGGTTCCCCTACAATGAGCAGTTCTTC. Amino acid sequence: CALEGTSGRFPYNEQFF.

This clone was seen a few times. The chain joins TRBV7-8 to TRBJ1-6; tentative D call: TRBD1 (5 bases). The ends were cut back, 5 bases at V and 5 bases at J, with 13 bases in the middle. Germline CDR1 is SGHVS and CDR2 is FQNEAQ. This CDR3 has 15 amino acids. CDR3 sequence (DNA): TGTGCCAGCAGCCGCGATCGGGGGAATAATTCACCCCTCCACTTT. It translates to CASSRDRGNNSPLHF. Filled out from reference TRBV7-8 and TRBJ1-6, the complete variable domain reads GAGVSQSPRYKVAKRGQDVALRCDPISGHVSLFWYQQALGQGPEFLTYFQNEAQLDKSGLPSDRFFAERPEGSVSTLKIQRTQQEDSAVYLCASSRDRGNNSPLHFGNGTRLTVT.

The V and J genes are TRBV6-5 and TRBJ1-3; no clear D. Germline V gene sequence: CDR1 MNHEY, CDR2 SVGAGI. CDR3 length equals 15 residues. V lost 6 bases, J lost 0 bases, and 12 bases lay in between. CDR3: CASRILGSSGNTIYF. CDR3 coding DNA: TGTGCCAGCAGAATCCTGGGGAGCTCTGGAAACACCATATATTTT.

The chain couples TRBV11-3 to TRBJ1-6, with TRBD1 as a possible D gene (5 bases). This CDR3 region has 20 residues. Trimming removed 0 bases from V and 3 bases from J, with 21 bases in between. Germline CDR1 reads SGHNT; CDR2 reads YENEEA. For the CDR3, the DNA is TGTGCCAGCAGCTTAGACTTGGGCAGGGCAAGGCTATACTATAATTCACCCCTCCACTTT. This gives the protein CASSLDLGRARLYYNSPLHF.

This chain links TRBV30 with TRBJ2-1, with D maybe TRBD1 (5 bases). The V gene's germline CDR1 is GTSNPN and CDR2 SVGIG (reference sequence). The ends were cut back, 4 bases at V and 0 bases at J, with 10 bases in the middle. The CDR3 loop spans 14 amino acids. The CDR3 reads CAWKGVSSYNEQFF. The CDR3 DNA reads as TGTGCCTGGAAAGGGGTTAGCTCCTACAATGAGCAGTTCTTC.

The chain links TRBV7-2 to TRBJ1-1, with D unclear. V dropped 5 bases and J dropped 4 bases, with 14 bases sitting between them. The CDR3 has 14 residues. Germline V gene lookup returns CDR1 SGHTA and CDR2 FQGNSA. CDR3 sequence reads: CASSLTPVSTEAFF. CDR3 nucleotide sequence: TGTGCCAGCAGCCTGACACCGGTAAGCACTGAAGCTTTCTTT.

The CDR3 DNA follows: TGCGCCAGCAGCTTGGGAGGGACAGGGATCTACGAGCAGTACTTC. Its protein is CASSLGGTGIYEQYF. The rearrangement joins TRBV5-1 to TRBJ2-7; TRBD1 agrees at 9 bases. The germline V gene encodes CDR1 SGHRS and CDR2 YFSETQ. The CDR3 has 15 amino acids. V lost 0 bases to trimming and J lost 3 bases; unmatched junction nucleotides: 4.

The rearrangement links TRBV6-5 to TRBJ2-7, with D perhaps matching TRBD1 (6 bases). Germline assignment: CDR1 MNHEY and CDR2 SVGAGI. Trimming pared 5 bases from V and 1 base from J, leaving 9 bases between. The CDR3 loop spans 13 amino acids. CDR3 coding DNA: TGTGCCAGCAGTCCGGGACATTCCTACGAGCAGTACTTC. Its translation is CASSPGHSYEQYF.

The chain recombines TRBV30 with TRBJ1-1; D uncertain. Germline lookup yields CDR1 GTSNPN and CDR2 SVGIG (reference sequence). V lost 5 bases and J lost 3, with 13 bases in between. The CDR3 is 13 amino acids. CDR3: CAWVRVTYTEAFF. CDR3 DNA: TGTGCCTGGGTGAGGGTTACGTACACTGAAGCTTTCTTT.